This TCR beta chain was captured in a study of patients and donors after allogeneic stem cell transplantation (TCRdb year 2020). Remarks on this clonotype: Its antigen remains undetermined. The record has no base qualities; no much larger clone is one base away.

The protocol used for the library was RT-PCR. The sequencer was a NextSeq 550. TCRdb reworked the public reads: Q25 trimming with fastp, MiXCR clone assembly, productive beta chains retained. CDR3 protein sequences are deduplicated, and each keeps its most common genes and DNA. The table for this sample lists about a million distinct CDR3 sequences; roughly 18% of them were counted only once. Around 6% of the sample is in the top ten clones. The TCR comes from a human donor who was either an allogeneic HSCT recipient or a stem cell or donor lymphocyte infusion donor (not recorded which). It is not recorded whose cells these are; they may come from a transplant donor. Sequencing was done on a sample of blood, either unsorted or a sorted T cell fraction (not recorded which).

The CDR3 has the sequence CAISELTGLDNYGYTF. The DNA is as follows: TGTGCCATCAGTGAATTGACAGGGCTAGATAACTATGGCTACACCTTC. The rearranged chain carries TRBV10-3 and TRBJ1-2, with TRBD1 identical over 7 junction bases. Per the germline V gene, ENHRY is the CDR1 and SYGVKD is the CDR2. Including cysteine and phenylalanine, the CDR3 has 16 amino acids. Of all the DNA, just the CDR3 is kept, 48 bases in frame from base 1. Trimmed from V: 3 bases; trimmed from J: 1 base; junction bases lacking a gene match: 8.